This T cell receptor (beta chain) was observed in a study of T cells in localized non-small cell lung cancer. General observations from the study: When the top 100 tumor clones were examined, a median about 60 of them also appeared in the adjacent lung, which was paired and uninvolved. Uninvolved adjacent lung showed the highest T cell clonality, exceeding tumor. Longer overall survival was linked to higher blood T cell density. Without multi-region sequencing, intratumor heterogeneity could not be excluded.

The V gene's germline CDR1 is SNHLY and CDR2 FYNNEI. Deletions cut 5 bases from V and 6 bases from J, with 8 bases between. The CDR3 runs to 11 residues. Profiling relied on immunoSEQ multiplex PCR, and the TCRdb table lists in-frame clones only, not all of them. The data contain roughly 30,000 clones, around 90% of them singletons. Turning to this clone: What it recognizes is unknown.

Here the sequenced sample was peripheral blood, taken before any cancer treatment. This sequence joins TRBV2 and TRBJ2-7; D is ambiguous. This TCR was recovered from a female donor aged 60 or older with stage I lung adenocarcinoma. In nucleotides, the CDR3 is TGTGCCAGCAGTTACCAAGTCGAGCAGTACTTC. Translated: CASSYQVEQYF.